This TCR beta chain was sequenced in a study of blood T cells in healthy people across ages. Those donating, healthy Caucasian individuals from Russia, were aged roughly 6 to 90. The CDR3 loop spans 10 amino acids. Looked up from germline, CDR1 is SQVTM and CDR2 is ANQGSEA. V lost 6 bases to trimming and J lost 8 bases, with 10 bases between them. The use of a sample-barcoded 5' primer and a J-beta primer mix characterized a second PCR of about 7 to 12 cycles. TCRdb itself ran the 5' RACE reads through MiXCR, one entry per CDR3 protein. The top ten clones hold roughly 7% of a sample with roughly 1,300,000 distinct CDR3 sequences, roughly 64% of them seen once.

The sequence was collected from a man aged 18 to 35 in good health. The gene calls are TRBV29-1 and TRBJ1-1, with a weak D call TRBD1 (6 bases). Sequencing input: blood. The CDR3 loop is CSVYQGEAFF. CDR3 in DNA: TGCAGCGTCTACCAGGGGGAAGCTTTCTTT. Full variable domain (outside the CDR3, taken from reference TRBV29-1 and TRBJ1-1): SAVISQKPSRDICQRGTSLTIQCQVDSQVTMMFWYRQQPGQSLTLIATANQGSEATYESGFVIDKFPISRPNLTFSTLTVSNMSPEDSSIYLCSVYQGEAFFGQGTRLTVV.